The 6 T cell receptor beta chains reported below all come from one sample, sequenced in a study of T cells in Graves' hyperthyroidism and ophthalmopathy. The CDR3 regions of TCR beta were amplified from RNA transcripts. HTBI primers drove first-round RT-PCR of the TCR CDR3. In TCRdb, the multiplex PCR reads were re-called with MiXCR into one record per CDR3 protein. The table records approximately 430,000 distinct CDR3 sequences, roughly 14% of them present only once. Sequencing input: blood. The receptors here all came from a man between 18 and 29 years old with Graves' ophthalmopathy.

As to this clonotype: This may be a read error: a much more frequent sequence differs by one nucleotide. The chain recombines TRBV5-1 with TRBJ1-1; D is uncertain. This CDR3 region has 11 residues. V gave up 3 bases and J gave up 9 bases, with 9 bases separating them. Germline CDR1 and CDR2: SGHRS and YFSETQ. CDR3 coding DNA: TGCGCCAGCAGCTCGGCAGACCAAGCTTTCTTT. This encodes CASSSADQAFF.

This clonotype came up many times. At one end, the junction sequence differs from germline, possibly due to a read error. This chain uses TRBV5-1 with TRBJ2-5; D is unresolved. Germline V gene lookup returns CDR1 SGHRS and CDR2 YFSETQ. The length of the CDR3 is 14 residues. The CDR3 nucleotides are TGTGCCAGCAGCTTAGGGCAGATCCAAGAGACCCAGTACTTC. It specifies CASSLGQIQETQYF.

A few counts support this clonotype. A junction end diverges from the germline sequence, so it may reflect a read error. CDR3 residues: CATSGRGTPYNGQFF. In DNA form, the CDR3 reads TGTGCCACCAGCGGCAGGGGGACCCCCTACAATGGGCAGTTCTTC. The chain combines TRBV15 with TRBJ2-1; the match to TRBD1 covers 7 bases. From germline, CDR1 is LNHNV and CDR2 YYDKDF (reference sequence). This CDR3 comprises 15 residues.

The table lists this clonotype with many counts. This chain uses TRBV27 with TRBJ2-7; 12 positions agree with TRBD2. The CDR3 contains 15 residues. Per the germline V gene, CDR1 is MNHEY and CDR2 is SMNVEV (reference sequence). Losses at the gene ends were 5 bases for V and 0 bases for J; bases not matched to a gene: 2. The CDR3 protein is CASSLAGGGSYEQYF. The DNA for the CDR3 is TGTGCCAGCAGTCTAGCGGGAGGGGGCTCCTACGAGCAGTACTTC.

The CDR3 DNA sequence: TGTGCCAGCAGCCAAGGGGGGGTTTCGGCCTACAATGAGCAGTTCTTC. Protein sequence: CASSQGGVSAYNEQFF. V usage is TRBV14 and J usage is TRBJ2-1, with a possible D match to TRBD2 (6 bases). This CDR3 spans 16 amino acids. Germline V lookup: CDR1 SGHDN, CDR2 FVKESK. The ends were cut back, 1 base at V and 2 bases at J, with 12 bases in the middle.

This clonotype was seen at least ten times. The gene calls are TRBV11-1 and TRBJ2-1, with 10 bases aligning to TRBD2. The CDR3 has 16 amino acids. J lost 5 bases, V lost 2 bases, and 6 bases had no gene match. Germline V gene lookup returns CDR1 SGHAT and CDR2 FQDESV (reference sequence). The CDR3 DNA sequence: TGTGCCAGCAGCTTATTTACTGGACTAGCGGACAATGAGCAGTTCTTC. Amino acids: CASSLFTGLADNEQFF.